These 25 T cell receptor beta chains were sequenced from one sample in a study of control samples from healthy donors and cancer patients. The data were produced by immunoSEQ multiplex PCR, yet TCRdb's version contains in-frame clones alone and is incomplete. The sample comprises 150,000 to 200,000 clones, 90% of which are singletons, and about 1.4% rests with the top ten. The source material was blood. The receptor source for this set is a woman between 45 and 65 years old in good health.

This clone was recorded once. The chain links TRBV6-5 to TRBJ1-5; D is ambiguous. CDR1 and CDR2 (germline): MNHEY, SVGAGI. The CDR3 is 15 residues long. Trimming cost V 7 bases and J 0 bases, with 13 bases left between them. CDR3 residues: CASIKLSGSNQPQHF. For the CDR3, the DNA is TGTGCCAGCATTAAATTGTCTGGTAGCAATCAGCCCCAGCATTTT.

The rearrangement joins TRBV28 to TRBJ1-4, with TRBD1 as a possible D gene (5 bases). This CDR3 contains 14 residues. V dropped 6 bases and J dropped 8 bases, with 16 bases sitting between them. The germline V gene encodes CDR1 MDHEN and CDR2 SYDVKM. The CDR3 DNA is TGTGCCAGCAGCACTGGTCCAGGGAAAGAAAAACTGTTTTTT. Translated: CASSTGPGKEKLFF.

In DNA form, the CDR3 reads TGCAGTTTCGACTATGGCTACACCTTC. Protein: CSFDYGYTF. The V and J genes are TRBV20-1 and TRBJ1-2; D is uncertain. V lost 8 bases to trimming and J lost 3 bases, with 4 bases between them. The CDR3 totals 9 residues. Looked up from germline, CDR1 is DFQATT and CDR2 is SNEGSKA (reference sequence).

The rearrangement joins TRBV5-1 to TRBJ1-3; TRBD1 agrees at 8 bases. CDR3 length: 16 amino acids. J was trimmed by 4 bases and V by 4 bases; bases with no gene match: 10. CDR1 SGHRS and CDR2 YFSETQ come from the germline V gene. The CDR3 DNA is TGCGCCAGCAGCGGAGGACAGGGAGCGGTAGGAAACACCATATATTTT. This translates into CASSGGQGAVGNTIYF.

This chain joins TRBV27 and TRBJ2-7; D is unresolved. Germline values: CDR1 MNHEY, CDR2 SMNVEV (reference sequence). This CDR3 has 14 amino acids. Trimming cost V 3 bases and J 2 bases, with 11 bases left between them. The CDR3 region has the DNA TGTGCCAGCAGTTTTACGCGTGATGCCTACGAGCAGTACTTC. It yields the protein CASSFTRDAYEQYF.

This clone was detected only a few times. The chain employs TRBV4-2 and TRBJ2-7; 7 nucleotides match TRBD2. The CDR3 runs to 14 residues. Germline V gene sequence: CDR1 LGHNA, CDR2 YNFKEQ. V shed 9 bases and J 2 bases; nucleotides not matched to a gene: 10. CDR3 sequence reads: CASGGRVGPYEQYF. As DNA, the CDR3 is TGTGCCAGTGGGGGGAGGGTAGGACCCTACGAGCAGTACTTC.

This clone was detected only once. This rearrangement joins TRBV19 to TRBJ2-1; D is uncertain. Germline V lookup: CDR1 LNHDA, CDR2 SQIVND (reference sequence). The V end lost 1 base, the J end lost 3 bases, and 10 bases lay between the germline ends. CDR3 length: 15 residues. The CDR3 sequence is CASSIVARDYNEQFF. The CDR3 region has the DNA TGTGCCAGTAGTATAGTGGCCCGCGACTACAATGAGCAGTTCTTC.

The chain couples TRBV10-3 to TRBJ1-1, with D maybe TRBD1 (6 bases). The germline V gene encodes CDR1 ENHRY and CDR2 SYGVKD. The CDR3 spans 15 residues. Trimming shortened V by 0 bases and J by 2 bases, and 10 bases separated the two germline ends. Here the CDR3 DNA reads TGTGCCATCAGTGAGTCGAGCGGGGGCAACACTGAAGCTTTCTTT. The encoded protein is CAISESSGGNTEAFF.

The chain couples TRBV5-1 to TRBJ1-2; D uncertain. The CDR3 has 15 amino acids. Germline CDR1 is SGHRS and CDR2 is YFSETQ. V was shortened by 4 bases and J by 6 bases, with 19 bases between the two germline ends. CDR3 bases: TGCGCCAGCAGCATAGGCGGTCCCTTAGTGGATGGCTACACCTTC. It codes for CASSIGGPLVDGYTF.

CDR3 sequence (DNA): TGTGCCAGCAGCCCGACAGGGTCTAATTCACCCCTCCACTTT. It is translated as CASSPTGSNSPLHF. This sequence joins TRBV7-3 and TRBJ1-6, with 7 bases lining up with TRBD1. Germline lookup yields CDR1 SGHTA and CDR2 FQGTGA. The V segment lost 5 bases and the J segment 6 bases; nucleotides outside the gene matches: 4. The CDR3 is made up of 14 amino acids.

V gene TRBV19 combines with J gene TRBJ1-1; 7 bases align to TRBD1. Per the germline V gene, CDR1 is LNHDA and CDR2 is SQIVND (reference sequence). Unmatched junction bases numbered 1, after V lost 3 bases and J lost 0 bases. This CDR3 region has 14 residues. In nucleotides, the CDR3 is TGTGCCAGTAGTATGGGACAGTTGAACACTGAAGCTTTCTTT. This codes for CASSMGQLNTEAFF.

V usage is TRBV7-8 and J usage is TRBJ2-7; 7 nucleotides match TRBD2. The CDR3 is 16 residues long. V lost 7 bases and J lost 3; bases outside the gene matches: 15. Germline V gene sequence: CDR1 SGHVS, CDR2 FQNEAQ. The CDR3 spells CASISSLAASGYEQYF. CDR3 DNA sequence: TGTGCCAGCATCTCCTCCCTCGCGGCTAGCGGCTACGAGCAGTACTTC.

The chain links TRBV18 to TRBJ2-7; 7 nucleotides agree with TRBD2. Germline loops: CDR1 KGHSH, CDR2 LQKENI. J lost 1 base, V lost 2 bases, and 2 bases had no gene match. The CDR3 runs 14 residues. The CDR3 DNA reads as TGTGCCAGCTCACCAGCTAGCGGATCCTACGAGCAGTACTTC. Amino acid sequence: CASSPASGSYEQYF.

The rearrangement links TRBV4-2 to TRBJ1-2; D is uncertain. The CDR3 consists of 13 residues. Trimming removed 1 base at V and 7 bases at J, with 10 bases between. Germline V gives CDR1 LGHNA, CDR2 YNFKEQ. The CDR3 protein is CASSQVEGVGYTF. The CDR3 DNA follows: TGTGCCAGCAGCCAAGTAGAAGGAGTTGGCTACACCTTC.

The chain is built from TRBV5-4 and TRBJ2-2; 9 bases match TRBD1. After removal of 0 bases from V and 7 bases from J, the junction contained 4 bases not matched to a gene. The CDR3 is 15 residues long. The germline gives CDR1 SGHNT, CDR2 YYREEE (reference sequence). The CDR3 coding sequence is TGTGCCAGCAGCTTGGTGGGACAGGGACACGGGGAGCTGTTTTTT. This codes for CASSLVGQGHGELFF.

This rearrangement joins TRBV4-3 to TRBJ1-1; the match to TRBD1 covers 8 bases. Germline CDR1 is LGHNA and CDR2 is YSLEER. Trimming removed 4 bases from V and 0 bases from J; junction bases left unmatched: 7. The CDR3 extends over 16 amino acids. CDR3 nucleotides: TGCGCCAGCAGCCGCGGACAGGGCCACATGAACACTGAAGCTTTCTTT. This encodes CASSRGQGHMNTEAFF.

The rearrangement links TRBV5-1 to TRBJ2-5, with D hard to call. The length of the CDR3 is 14 residues. Germline CDR1 is SGHRS and CDR2 is YFSETQ. Trimming cost V 0 bases and J 2 bases, with 8 bases left between them. CDR3 protein: CASSLVGEQETQYF. In DNA, the CDR3 is TGCGCCAGCAGCTTGGTCGGAGAACAAGAGACCCAGTACTTC. Together with reference TRBV5-1 and TRBJ2-5, the CDR3 gives the full variable domain: KAGVTQTPRYLIKTRGQQVTLSCSPISGHRSVSWYQQTPGQGLQFLFEYFSETQRNKGNFPGRFSGRQFSNSRSEMNVSTLELGDSALYLCASSLVGEQETQYFGPGTRLLVL.

The chain carries TRBV18 and TRBJ1-2; D is uncertain. V dropped 2 bases and J dropped 2 bases, with 15 bases sitting between them. The CDR3 loop spans 16 amino acids. CDR1 KGHSH and CDR2 LQKENI come from the germline V gene. The CDR3 bases are TGTGCCAGCTCACCAGTGCTGAATTCGGAAAACTATGGCTACACCTTC. This gives the protein CASSPVLNSENYGYTF.

This rearrangement joins TRBV10-3 to TRBJ2-1, with a tentative D call TRBD1 (5 bases). Germline CDR1 and CDR2: ENHRY and SYGVKD. The CDR3 totals 12 residues. The ends were cut back, 3 bases at V and 5 bases at J, with 5 bases in the middle. CDR3 DNA: TGTGCCATCAGTGAAGGGGACAATGAGCAGTTCTTC. It translates to CAISEGDNEQFF.

The rearrangement uses TRBV24-1 and TRBJ2-1; D is undetermined. The V end lost 4 bases, the J end lost 9 bases, and 12 bases lay between the germline ends. This CDR3 comprises 13 residues. Germline V gene sequence: CDR1 KGHDR, CDR2 SFDVKD. The CDR3 reads CATSETPGGEQFF. In DNA form, the CDR3 reads TGTGCCACCAGTGAGACACCGGGCGGTGAGCAGTTCTTC.

This clone came up once. This chain connects TRBV4-3 to TRBJ1-5; D is uncertain. V lost 4 bases and J 2 bases, leaving 18 bases between the germline ends. CDR1 and CDR2 from the germline V gene are LGHNA and YSLEER. The CDR3 is 17 residues long. CDR3 nucleotide sequence: TGCGCCAGCAGCCCCCAGGCAAGTCTCTGGGGCAATCAGCCCCAGCATTTT. As protein: CASSPQASLWGNQPQHF.

Only one count was recorded for this clone. The genes are TRBV3-1 (or the pseudogene TRBV3-2) and TRBJ1-6; maybe TRBD1 (6 bases). V gave up 4 bases and J gave up 8 bases, with 9 bases separating them. The germline V gene has CDR1 LGHDT and CDR2 YNNKEL (reference sequence). The CDR3 sequence is 13 residues long. CDR3 region: CASSPAGDSPLHF. The CDR3 DNA is TGTGCCAGCAGCCCCGCAGGGGATTCACCCCTCCACTTT.

The V gene is TRBV10-3, the J gene TRBJ1-1; D remains ambiguous. From germline, CDR1 is ENHRY and CDR2 SYGVKD. The CDR3 is 13 amino acids. Trimming shortened V by 0 bases and J by 4 bases, and 6 bases separated the two germline ends. CDR3 region: CAISESSGTEAFF. In DNA, the CDR3 is TGTGCCATCAGTGAGTCAAGCGGCACTGAAGCTTTCTTT.

The chain employs TRBV28 and TRBJ2-1; maybe TRBD1 (6 bases). The germline V gene has CDR1 MDHEN and CDR2 SYDVKM. The CDR3 totals 15 residues. Trimming removed 3 bases from V and 6 bases from J, with 15 bases in between. CDR3 residues: CASSLNRVPPNEQFF. The DNA of the CDR3 is TGTGCCAGCAGTTTGAACAGGGTCCCCCCCAATGAGCAGTTCTTC.

The rearrangement links TRBV7-3 to TRBJ2-3, with a tentative D call TRBD2 (5 bases). Per the germline V gene, CDR1 is SGHTA and CDR2 is FQGTGA. This CDR3 is built from 13 residues. V lost 3 bases to trimming and J lost 1 base, with 5 bases between them. CDR3 in amino acids: CASSFSGTDTQYF. In nucleotides, the CDR3 is TGTGCCAGCAGCTTTAGCGGCACAGATACGCAGTATTTT.